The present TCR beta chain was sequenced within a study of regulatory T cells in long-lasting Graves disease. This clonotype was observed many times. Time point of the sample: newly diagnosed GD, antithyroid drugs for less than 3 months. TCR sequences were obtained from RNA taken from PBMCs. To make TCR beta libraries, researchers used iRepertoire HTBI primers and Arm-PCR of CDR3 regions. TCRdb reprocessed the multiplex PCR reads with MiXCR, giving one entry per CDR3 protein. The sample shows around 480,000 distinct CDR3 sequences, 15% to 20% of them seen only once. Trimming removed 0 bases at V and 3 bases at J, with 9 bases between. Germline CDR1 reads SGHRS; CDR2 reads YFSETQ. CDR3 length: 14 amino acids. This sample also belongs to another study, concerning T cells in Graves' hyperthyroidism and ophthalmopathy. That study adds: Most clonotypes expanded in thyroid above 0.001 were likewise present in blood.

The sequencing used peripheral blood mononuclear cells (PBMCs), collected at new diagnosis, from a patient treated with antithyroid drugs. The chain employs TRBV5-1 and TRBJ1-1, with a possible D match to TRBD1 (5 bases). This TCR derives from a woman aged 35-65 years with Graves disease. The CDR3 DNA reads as TGCGCCAGCAGCTTGGGACAGACCTACACTGAAGCTTTCTTT. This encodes CASSLGQTYTEAFF.